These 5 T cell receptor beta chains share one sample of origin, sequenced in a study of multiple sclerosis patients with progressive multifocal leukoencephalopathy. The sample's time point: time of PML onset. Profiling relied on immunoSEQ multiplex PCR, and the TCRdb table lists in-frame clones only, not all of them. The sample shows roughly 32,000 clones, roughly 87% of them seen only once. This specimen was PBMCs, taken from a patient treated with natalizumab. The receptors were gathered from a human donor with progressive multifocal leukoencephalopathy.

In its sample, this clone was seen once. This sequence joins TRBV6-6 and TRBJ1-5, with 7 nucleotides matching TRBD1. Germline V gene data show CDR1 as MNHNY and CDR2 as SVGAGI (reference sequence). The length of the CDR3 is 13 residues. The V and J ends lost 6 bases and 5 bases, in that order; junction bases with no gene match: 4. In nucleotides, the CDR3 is TGTGCCAGCAGCCTAGGGGGCGATCAGCCCCAGCATTTT. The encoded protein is CASSLGGDQPQHF.

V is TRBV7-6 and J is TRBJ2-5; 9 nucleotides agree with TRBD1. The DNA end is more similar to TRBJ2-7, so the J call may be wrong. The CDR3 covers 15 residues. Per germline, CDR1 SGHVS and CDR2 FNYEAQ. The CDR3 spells CASSSTGTGTYEQYF. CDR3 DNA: TGTGCCAGCAGCTCGACCGGGACAGGGACTTACGAGCAGTACTTC.

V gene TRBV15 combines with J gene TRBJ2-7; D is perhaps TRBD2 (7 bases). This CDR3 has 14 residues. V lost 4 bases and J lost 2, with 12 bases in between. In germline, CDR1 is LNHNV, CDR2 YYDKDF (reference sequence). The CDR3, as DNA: TGTGCCACCAGCATTAAGGGGGGGACCTACGAGCAGTACTTC. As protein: CATSIKGGTYEQYF.

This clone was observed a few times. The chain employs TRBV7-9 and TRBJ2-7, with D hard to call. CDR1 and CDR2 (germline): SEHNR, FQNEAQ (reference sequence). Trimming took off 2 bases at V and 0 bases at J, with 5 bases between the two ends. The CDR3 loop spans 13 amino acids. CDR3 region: CASSLPPSYEQYF. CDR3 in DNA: TGTGCCAGCAGCTTACCCCCCTCCTACGAGCAGTACTTC.

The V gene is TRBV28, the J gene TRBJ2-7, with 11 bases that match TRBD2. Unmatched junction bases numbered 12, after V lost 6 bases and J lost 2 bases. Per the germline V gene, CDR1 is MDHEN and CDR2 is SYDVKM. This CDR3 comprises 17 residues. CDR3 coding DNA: TGTGCCAGCAGCTCCGCCAGGGCTAGCGGGAGGACCTACGAGCAGTACTTC. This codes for CASSSARASGRTYEQYF.